The 11 T cell receptor beta chains below were found in one sample sequenced in a study of T cells in Graves' hyperthyroidism and ophthalmopathy (dated by TCRdb to the late 2010s). Libraries were constructed by multiplex PCR. The listed sequencing device is Illumina HiSeq 2000. TCR beta CDR3 regions were amplified from RNA transcripts. For the first round of RT-PCR on the TCR CDR3, the HTBI primer set was used together with the Qiagen OneStep RT-PCR kit. The public reads were reanalyzed by TCRdb: fastp trimming at Q25, MiXCR alignment, in-frame beta chains only. Each CDR3 protein appears once, grouped with its most common genes and DNA. Across this sample there are hundreds of thousands of distinct CDR3 sequences, with 14% seen only once. Together, the top ten hold 10% of the sample. Sequenced: blood. The receptor source for this set is a woman aged 18-35 years with Graves' hyperthyroidism.

This clonotype was seen repeatedly, ten times or more. The chain uses TRBV28 and TRBJ1-1; D perhaps matches TRBD1 (5 bases). The germline V and J ends were trimmed by 5 bases and 3 bases, with 16 bases remaining between them. The CDR3 is 15 residues long. CDR1 is MDHEN and CDR2 is SYDVKM in the germline V gene. The CDR3 protein is CASSAYSQGDTEAFF. The DNA of the CDR3 is TGTGCCAGCAGTGCGTACTCACAAGGGGACACTGAAGCTTTCTTT.

This clonotype was found many times. V usage is TRBV7-9 and J usage is TRBJ2-1; D gene ambiguous. V lost 4 bases and J 10 bases, leaving 17 bases between the germline ends. Germline V gene sequence: CDR1 SEHNR, CDR2 FQNEAQ (reference sequence). There are 14 residues in the CDR3. The CDR3 reads CASSYTAEVAEQFF. The CDR3 bases are TGTGCCAGCAGCTACACGGCAGAGGTGGCGGAGCAGTTCTTC.

This clonotype was seen ten or more times. The rearrangement joins TRBV3-1 to TRBJ2-7; D gene ambiguous. The germline V gene encodes CDR1 LGHDT and CDR2 YNNKEL (reference sequence). The V gene lost 4 bases and the J gene lost 7 bases, with 11 bases spanning the gap. CDR3 length: 12 residues. DNA for the CDR3: TGTGCCAGCAGCCTCCTCCTTGGGGAGCAGTACTTC. Its translation is CASSLLLGEQYF.

This clonotype was recorded at least ten times. The J gene is TRBJ2-1, the V gene TRBV5-4, with 9 nucleotides matching TRBD2. CDR3 length: 15 amino acids. CDR1 and CDR2 (germline): SGHNT, YYREEE (reference sequence). J gave up 8 bases and V 0 bases, and 6 bases lay outside the gene matches. CDR3 nucleotide sequence: TGTGCCAGCAGCTTGGCATTAGCGGGAGTGCATGAGCAGTTCTTC. Translating it yields CASSLALAGVHEQFF.

This clonotype appeared many times. V is TRBV28 and J is TRBJ1-2; 7 bases are a match to TRBD1. This CDR3 region has 14 residues. CDR1 and CDR2 (germline): MDHEN, SYDVKM. Germline trimming cut 5 bases from V and 5 bases from J; bases unmatched to any gene: 8. CDR3: CASSPEGARYGYTF. The CDR3 DNA is TGTGCCAGCAGTCCCGAGGGGGCGAGATATGGCTACACCTTC.

A word on this clonotype: A much larger clone differs from this one at a single base, so this may be a read error. The gene calls are TRBV12-3 or TRBV12-4 and TRBJ2-1; TRBD2 agrees at 12 bases. Judging by the DNA end, TRBJ2-7 fits better; the J call may be wrong. The CDR3 has 15 residues. The CDR3 region is CASNLAGGPYNEQYF. The CDR3 DNA reads as TGTGCCAGCAATCTAGCGGGAGGGCCCTACAATGAGCAGTACTTC.

This clonotype occurred a few times. J is TRBJ2-3 and V is TRBV9; D not resolved. V lost 0 bases and J 2 bases, leaving 13 bases between the germline ends. In germline, CDR1 is SGDLS, CDR2 YYNGEE. The CDR3 is 16 amino acids. CDR3 in amino acids: CASSVVHTGITDTQYF. The CDR3 nucleotides read TGTGCCAGCAGCGTAGTGCACACTGGAATCACAGATACGCAGTATTTT.

The chain employs TRBV4-1 and TRBJ2-7; D gene ambiguous. CDR3 length: 12 residues. Germline CDR1 MGHRA, CDR2 YSYEKL. Trimming stripped 0 bases from V and 7 bases from J, with 7 bases between. CDR3 sequence reads: CASSQEGGEQYF. The CDR3 coding sequence is TGCGCCAGCAGCCAAGAGGGCGGTGAGCAGTACTTC.

In this sample, this clonotype turned up many times. This chain joins TRBV20-1 and TRBJ2-2; no clear D gene. Germline CDR1 reads DFQATT; CDR2 reads SNEGSKA (reference sequence). CDR3 length equals 16 residues. V gave up 7 bases and J gave up 0 bases, with 18 bases separating them. The CDR3 loop reads CSEGNSTEANTGELFF. The CDR3 DNA reads TGCAGTGAAGGGAATAGCACTGAGGCGAACACCGGGGAGCTGTTTTTT.

In its sample, this clonotype was seen many times. The chain carries TRBV7-8 and TRBJ2-5, with 8 bases lining up with TRBD1. Germline CDR1 SGHVS, CDR2 FQNEAQ. Trimming at V came to 5 bases and at J to 4 bases, leaving 6 bases not matched to a gene. The CDR3 totals 14 residues. CDR3 residues: CASSRDRRRETQYF. As DNA, the CDR3 is TGTGCCAGCAGCCGGGACAGGAGGAGAGAGACCCAGTACTTC.

This clonotype was seen ten or more times. The gene calls are TRBV29-1 and TRBJ1-1; maybe TRBD1 (6 bases). Germline CDR1 reads SQVTM; CDR2 reads ANQGSEA. The CDR3 has 13 amino acids. V lost 4 bases to trimming and J lost 5 bases, with 14 bases between them. CDR3 bases: TGCAGCGTTGGGGCGGGGGCTGGGACTGAAGCTTTCTTT. It yields the protein CSVGAGAGTEAFF.